What follows are 23 T cell receptor beta chains derived from one specimen sequenced in a study of shared clonotypes between healthy human individuals (dated by TCRdb to about 2020). Libraries were built with the immunoSEQ multiplex PCR assay. Imported from immuneACCESS, the table was reduced by TCRdb to in-frame sequences with V and J called. These copies leave out some clones; in studies compared against another copy, an unresolved V gene accounts for under half, and the cause of the remainder is not known. The sample records 2 million to 2.5 million clones, about nine tenths of which are singletons. The ten largest account for approximately 0.39% of the sample. The sample taken for sequencing was naive CD4+ T cells from PBMCs. In the paper's terms, the cell subset or site label means: CD45RA+ positively selected. Source of these receptors: a man younger than 30 in good health. Some clones in this sample may be carry-over from other donors' samples.

This chain's CDR3 is CASSPLTGVVTDTQYF. CDR3 coding DNA: TGTGCCAGCTCACCCCTGACAGGGGTGGTGACAGATACGCAGTATTTT. The rearrangement joins TRBV18 to TRBJ2-3, with 8 bases that match TRBD1. The CDR3 consists of 16 residues. J was trimmed by 3 bases and V by 3 bases; bases with no gene match: 8. Germline CDR1 is KGHSH and CDR2 is LQKENI.

V gene TRBV7-3 combines with J gene TRBJ2-1; TRBD2 agrees at 13 bases. There are 18 residues in the CDR3. Germline V gene data show CDR1 as SGHTA and CDR2 as FQGTGA. Trimming at V came to 4 bases and at J to 0 bases, leaving 6 bases not matched to a gene. The CDR3 coding sequence is TGTGCCAGCAGCTCCCAGCGGACTAGCGGGAGCTCCTACAATGAGCAGTTCTTC. This gives the protein CASSSQRTSGSSYNEQFF. The full variable domain, rest sourced from reference TRBV7-3 and TRBJ2-1, is GAGVSQTPSNKVTEKGKYVELRCDPISGHTALYWYRQSLGQGPEFLIYFQGTGAADDSGLPNDRFFAVRPEGSVSTLKIQRTERGDSAVYLCASSSQRTSGSSYNEQFFGPGTRLTVL.

The chain joins TRBV10-3 to TRBJ2-7, with 10 positions matching TRBD2. Unmatched junction bases numbered 8, after V lost 10 bases and J lost 2 bases. The CDR3 is 14 residues long. Per germline, CDR1 ENHRY and CDR2 SYGVKD. The CDR3 DNA follows: TGTGCCACACAATACACTAGCGGGGCCTACGAGCAGTACTTC. It translates to CATQYTSGAYEQYF.

This chain uses TRBV7-9 with TRBJ2-3; D gene ambiguous. Germline V lookup: CDR1 SEHNR, CDR2 FQNEAQ (reference sequence). V dropped 1 base and J dropped 2 bases, with 7 bases sitting between them. The CDR3 length is 14 residues. The CDR3, as DNA: TGTGCCAGCAGCTTAGGGACCTTCACAGATACGCAGTATTTT. Its protein is CASSLGTFTDTQYF.

A note on this clone: This sample also contains other DNA sequences that code for the same CDR3. The V gene is TRBV27, the J gene TRBJ2-7, with D unresolved. The CDR3 is 9 amino acids. The ends were cut back, 6 bases at V and 4 bases at J, with 1 base in the middle. CDR1 is MNHEY, CDR2 SMNVEV, per germline (reference sequence). The DNA for the CDR3 is TGTGCCAGCAGATACGAGCAGTACTTC. Residues: CASRYEQYF.

V usage is TRBV27 and J usage is TRBJ2-6; 7 positions agree with TRBD1. The V gene's germline CDR1 is MNHEY and CDR2 SMNVEV (reference sequence). The CDR3 contains 19 residues. V lost 1 base to trimming and J lost 0 bases; unmatched junction nucleotides: 9. The CDR3 loop is CASSLFRLRQGSGANVLTF. As DNA, the CDR3 is TGTGCCAGCAGTTTATTTCGGTTACGACAGGGCTCTGGGGCCAACGTCCTGACTTTC.

The V and J genes are TRBV30 and TRBJ1-4, with 7 bases fitting TRBD1. The CDR3 loop spans 14 amino acids. Germline V gene data show CDR1 as GTSNPN and CDR2 as SVGIG (reference sequence). Losses at the gene ends were 3 bases for V and 3 bases for J; bases not matched to a gene: 4. The CDR3: CAWRKGQPNEKLFF. The DNA of the CDR3 is TGTGCCTGGAGAAAGGGACAGCCTAATGAAAAACTGTTTTTT.

This chain joins TRBV28 and TRBJ1-3; D call uncertain. The CDR3 is 16 amino acids. The germline CDR1 and CDR2 sequences are MDHEN and SYDVKM. V dropped 5 bases and J dropped 0 bases, with 14 bases sitting between them. The CDR3 region is CASSPAAGNSGNTIYF. The CDR3 coding sequence is TGTGCCAGCAGTCCTGCTGCGGGTAACTCTGGAAACACCATATATTTT. The variable domain in full, completed from reference TRBV28 and TRBJ1-3, reads DVKVTQSSRYLVKRTGEKVFLECVQDMDHENMFWYRQDPGLGLRLIYFSYDVKMKEKGDIPEGYSVSREKKERFSLILESASTNQTSMYLCASSPAAGNSGNTIYFGEGSWLTVV.

The sample holds one count of this clone. The chain couples TRBV7-9 to TRBJ2-5; 9 nucleotides agree with TRBD1. CDR3 size: 18 residues. Germline loops: CDR1 SEHNR, CDR2 FQNEAQ (reference sequence). J lost 8 bases, V lost 3 bases, and 19 bases had no gene match. In DNA form, the CDR3 reads TGTGCCAGCAGCTTTTCCGGGACAGGGACCCCACTTGATCTCACCCAGTACTTC. Amino acids: CASSFSGTGTPLDLTQYF.

The chain carries TRBV28 and TRBJ1-2; a weak D match, TRBD1 (5 bases). V was clipped by 5 bases and J by 1 base, with 26 bases between them. This CDR3 has 19 residues. Germline-derived CDR1 and CDR2 are MDHEN and SYDVKM. The CDR3 bases are TGTGCCAGCAGTCCCCCGGGTGTAGGCAGGGAGGGATTTAACTATGGCTACACCTTC. Translated: CASSPPGVGREGFNYGYTF.

This chain links TRBV5-1 with TRBJ2-6; D gene uncertain. Trimming cost V 0 bases and J 4 bases, with 5 bases left between them. The germline V gene has CDR1 SGHRS and CDR2 YFSETQ. The CDR3 is 14 amino acids. CDR3 amino acids: CASSLDGGANVLTF. The DNA for the CDR3 is TGCGCCAGCAGCTTGGACGGGGGGGCCAACGTCCTGACTTTC.

The rearrangement joins TRBV2 to TRBJ2-1; 7 nucleotides align to TRBD2. The CDR3 is 11 amino acids. V gave up 8 bases and J gave up 11 bases; unmatched junction bases: 6. Germline V CDR1 and CDR2: SNHLY, FYNNEI. The chain's CDR3 is CASRGRVKQFF. The CDR3 DNA sequence: TGTGCCAGCCGTGGGAGGGTTAAGCAGTTCTTC.

This chain joins TRBV4-1 and TRBJ2-7; possible D gene TRBD1, 5 bases. CDR3 size: 15 residues. Germline V gene sequence: CDR1 MGHRA, CDR2 YSYEKL. V lost 1 base, J lost 2 bases, and 12 bases lay in between. The CDR3 nucleotides are TGCGCCAGCAGCCAAGTGGACATACCTACCTACGAGCAGTACTTC. Encoded protein: CASSQVDIPTYEQYF.

The chain employs TRBV4-2 and TRBJ1-4; TRBD1 might be the D (5 bases). Deletions cut 0 bases from V and 7 bases from J, with 21 bases between. This CDR3 contains 18 residues. Per the germline V gene, CDR1 is LGHNA and CDR2 is YNFKEQ. For the CDR3, the DNA is TGTGCCAGCAGCCAAGATCCGGGACGACCGTCGAGGGGTGAAAAACTGTTTTTT. Translating gives CASSQDPGRPSRGEKLFF.

The rearrangement joins TRBV5-1 to TRBJ1-2; TRBD1 matches 9 bases. In germline, CDR1 is SGHRS, CDR2 YFSETQ. With 3 bases clipped from V and 4 bases from J, the junction kept 7 bases outside the gene matches. The CDR3 totals 15 residues. CDR3 DNA sequence: TGCGCCAGCAGCTCCGGGACAGGGATGTCCTATGGCTACACCTTC. Protein: CASSSGTGMSYGYTF. Together with reference TRBV5-1 and TRBJ1-2, the CDR3 gives the full variable domain: KAGVTQTPRYLIKTRGQQVTLSCSPISGHRSVSWYQQTPGQGLQFLFEYFSETQRNKGNFPGRFSGRQFSNSRSEMNVSTLELGDSALYLCASSSGTGMSYGYTFGSGTRLTVV.

The rearrangement links TRBV5-1 to TRBJ2-7, with a tentative D call TRBD2 (7 bases). Trimming removed 4 bases at V and 3 bases at J, with 14 bases between. Germline CDR1 reads SGHRS; CDR2 reads YFSETQ. The CDR3 has 14 residues. CDR3 amino acids: CASSGGGSDYEQYF. CDR3 bases: TGCGCCAGCAGCGGCGGGGGCTCCGACTACGAGCAGTACTTC.

This clone appeared a single time. The V and J genes are TRBV6-1 and TRBJ1-1; 7 positions match TRBD1. V was pared by 6 bases and J by 4 bases, with 8 bases of the junction left unmatched. CDR1 MNHNS and CDR2 SASEGT come from the germline V gene. The CDR3 has 14 amino acids. The CDR3 here is CASRIGGAGTEAFF. In DNA form, the CDR3 reads TGTGCCAGCAGGATAGGGGGCGCCGGCACTGAAGCTTTCTTT.

The J gene is TRBJ1-3, the V gene TRBV6-6; D not resolved. CDR1 and CDR2 from the germline V gene are MNHNY and SVGAGI (reference sequence). This CDR3 comprises 15 residues. V shed 4 bases and J shed 2 bases, with 12 bases lying between them. This CDR3 reads CASSWYQSPGNTIYF. The DNA of the CDR3 is TGTGCCAGCAGTTGGTATCAGAGCCCTGGAAACACCATATATTTT.

The chain is built from TRBV18 and TRBJ2-3; 11 bases line up with TRBD2. This CDR3 contains 17 residues. With 4 bases clipped from V and 6 bases from J, the junction kept 12 bases outside the gene matches. Germline V gene data show CDR1 as KGHSH and CDR2 as LQKENI. CDR3 region: CASSLDGTSGFLDTQYF. DNA of the CDR3: TGTGCCAGCTCACTCGACGGGACTAGCGGCTTCCTCGATACGCAGTATTTT.

The chain couples TRBV9 to TRBJ2-1; 10 bases are shared with TRBD1. V trimming: 4 bases; J trimming: 6 bases; junction bases outside the gene matches: 10. This CDR3 is 16 amino acids long. Germline CDR1 and CDR2: SGDLS and YYNGEE. This CDR3 is CASSSRGDRGFNEQFF. The CDR3 DNA follows: TGTGCCAGCAGCTCCAGAGGGGACAGGGGCTTCAATGAGCAGTTCTTC.

The V gene is TRBV6-6, the J gene TRBJ1-5; no definite D call. CDR1 and CDR2 (germline): MNHNY, SVGAGI (reference sequence). The CDR3 loop spans 14 amino acids. Between the trimmed V and J ends, which lost 2 bases and 3 bases, there was a span of 8 bases. The CDR3 DNA reads TGTGCCAGCAGTTACGCGAACACCAATCAGCCCCAGCATTTT. Translating it yields CASSYANTNQPQHF.

This chain links TRBV2 with TRBJ1-5, with D unclear. The V gene lost 7 bases and the J gene lost 4 bases, with 17 bases spanning the gap. CDR3 length: 15 residues. From germline, CDR1 is SNHLY and CDR2 FYNNEI. This CDR3 is CASTTRGGANQPQHF. DNA for the CDR3: TGTGCCAGCACTACCCGGGGAGGAGCGAATCAGCCCCAGCATTTT.

The chain uses TRBV4-2 and TRBJ2-7, with 11 bases that match TRBD2. This CDR3 spans 15 amino acids. Unmatched junction bases numbered 7, after V lost 6 bases and J lost 3 bases. Germline CDR1 reads LGHNA; CDR2 reads YNFKEQ. The CDR3 nucleotides are TGTGCCAGCAGTCCTAGCGGGAGGAAAGGCTACGAGCAGTACTTC. Protein: CASSPSGRKGYEQYF.